A single sample gave rise to the 30 T cell receptor beta chains below, sequenced in a study of T-cell reconstitution after alpha-beta-depleted transplantation in children (dated by TCRdb to the mid-2010s). The treatment or condition label, read with the paper, signifies: allogeneic hematopoietic cell transplantation with graft depleted of TCRalphabeta T cells and CD19 B cells. Preparation of the library involved PCR. Sequencing was carried out with an Illumina HiSeq 2500. TCR library preparation used molecular barcoding, with unique molecular identifiers applied to normalize quantification of the TCRbeta repertoire. The raw public data were reprocessed by TCRdb itself: fastp quality trimming at Q25, MiXCR clonotype calling, in-frame beta chains only. Every distinct CDR3 protein forms one entry, paired with its most common genes and DNA. In all, the sample holds 95,000 to 150,000 distinct CDR3 sequences, and 23% of those were seen once. The ten biggest clones cover over 9.5% of the sample.

Sequenced here: PBMCs, mostly from graft donor cells, sampled 180 days after TCRalphabeta/CD19-depleted stem cell transplant. Receptors originate from a male patient aged 2-15 years who had a stem cell transplant for chronic granulomatous disease, so the T cells may come from the graft donor.

Regarding this clonotype: At one of its ends the junction is not consistent with the germline gene, which may arise from a read error. This chain connects TRBV4-2 to TRBJ2-3, with D perhaps TRBD2 (6 bases). CDR1 is LGHNA, CDR2 YNFKEQ, per germline. The CDR3 sequence is 17 residues long. The CDR3 DNA follows: TGTGCCATCAGCCTCGTCGGCTTCCGGGGGTACACAGATACGCAGTATTTT. As protein: CAISLVGFRGYTDTQYF.

There are a few counts of this clonotype. The genes are TRBV29-1 and TRBJ2-5; 9 bases align to TRBD2. The CDR3 is 18 amino acids. Unmatched junction bases numbered 18, after V lost 4 bases and J lost 3 bases. CDR1 and CDR2 from the germline V gene are SQVTM and ANQGSEA. The CDR3, as DNA: TGCAGCGTTGGTGGACTCAGCGGGACTAGCAGAGGCAAAGAGACCCAGTACTTC. Protein: CSVGGLSGTSRGKETQYF.

This clonotype was detected many times. The CDR3 bases are TGCGCCAGCAGCAGAGACAGGGTTGGGTCCTACAATGAGCAGTTCTTC. Protein product: CASSRDRVGSYNEQFF. The rearrangement links TRBV5-1 to TRBJ2-1, with 7 bases lining up with TRBD1. J was trimmed by 1 base and V by 4 bases; bases with no gene match: 8. This CDR3 region has 16 residues. Germline-derived CDR1 and CDR2 are SGHRS and YFSETQ.

This clonotype was seen ten or more times. The V and J genes are TRBV5-1 and TRBJ2-7; 8 bases align to TRBD1. The CDR3 runs 15 residues. Germline CDR1 reads SGHRS; CDR2 reads YFSETQ. V lost 4 bases and J lost 4; bases outside the gene matches: 10. In DNA, the CDR3 is TGCGCCAGCAGCCATAAGGACAGGGTGGGATACGAGCAGTACTTC. Its protein is CASSHKDRVGYEQYF.

This clonotype was counted only a few times. This sequence joins TRBV20-1 and TRBJ1-5, with 8 bases aligning to TRBD1. V dropped 6 bases and J dropped 0; count of bases not matched to a gene: 7. The CDR3 length is 15 residues. Germline V lookup: CDR1 DFQATT, CDR2 SNEGSKA (reference sequence). This CDR3 is CSAATGGDSNQPQHF. CDR3 nucleotides: TGCAGTGCCGCAACAGGGGGGGATAGCAATCAGCCCCAGCATTTT.

In this sample, this clonotype turned up a few times. V and J are TRBV12-3 or TRBV12-4 and TRBJ1-4, with 7 bases aligning to TRBD1. The CDR3 runs 13 residues. J lost 7 bases, V lost 3 bases, and 2 bases had no gene match. The CDR3 loop is CASSLHRGEKLFF. In nucleotides, the CDR3 is TGTGCCAGCAGTTTGCACAGGGGTGAAAAACTGTTTTTT.

The V gene is TRBV12-3 or TRBV12-4, the J gene TRBJ2-5, with D uncertain. CDR3 length equals 14 residues. Trimming left V 6 bases short and J 5 bases short, with 16 bases between. DNA for the CDR3: TGTGCCAGCAGCCTCTTCGAAGGGTCCGAGACCCAGTACTTC. Translating gives CASSLFEGSETQYF.

The gene calls are TRBV20-1 and TRBJ1-5, with D unresolved. Germline values: CDR1 DFQATT, CDR2 SNEGSKA (reference sequence). V was trimmed by 1 base and J by 0 bases, leaving 19 bases between them. The CDR3 has 18 residues. The chain's CDR3 is CSARAGMWRHNSNQPQHF. The DNA of the CDR3 is TGCAGTGCTAGAGCGGGAATGTGGCGCCATAATAGCAATCAGCCCCAGCATTTT.

This clonotype was counted a few times. The chain employs TRBV5-1 and TRBJ2-7, with TRBD1 matching 11 bases. The CDR3 has 18 amino acids. CDR1 is SGHRS and CDR2 is YFSETQ in the germline V gene. V trimming: 2 bases; J trimming: 1 base; junction bases outside the gene matches: 11. The CDR3, as DNA: TGCGCCAGCAGCTTAACCGGGACAGGGGGGGGTCGGTCCTACGAGCAGTACTTC. This gives the protein CASSLTGTGGGRSYEQYF.

The table lists this clonotype with a few counts. This sequence may be a read error, since a much larger clone differs from it by one base. The chain couples TRBV20-1 to TRBJ2-4; no clear D gene. The CDR3 length is 13 residues. The germline gives CDR1 DFQATT, CDR2 SNEGSKA (reference sequence). The CDR3 here is CSAIENNKNSQYF. DNA for the CDR3: TGCAGTGCTATTGAGAACAACAAAAACAGTCAGTACTTC.

This chain connects TRBV3-1 to TRBJ1-5, with 11 bases fitting TRBD1. CDR1 is LGHDT, CDR2 YNNKEL, per germline (reference sequence). V trimming: 11 bases; J trimming: 4 bases; junction bases outside the gene matches: 19. The CDR3 sequence is 18 residues long. The CDR3 nucleotides read TGTGCCTGCTGCCCTCCGGGACAGGGGGGGCCCATGAATCAGCCCCAGCATTTT. Translated, it gives CACCPPGQGGPMNQPQHF.

The chain links TRBV5-1 to TRBJ2-1, with 15 bases identical to TRBD2. From germline, CDR1 is SGHRS and CDR2 YFSETQ. Losses at the gene ends were 4 bases for V and 2 bases for J; bases not matched to a gene: 7. The CDR3 length is 18 residues. CDR3 sequence (DNA): TGCGCCAGCAGCCCTGGACTAGCGGGAGGGGGTCCCTACAATGAGCAGTTCTTC. Protein sequence: CASSPGLAGGGPYNEQFF.

The gene calls are TRBV3-1 and TRBJ2-1; no clear D. Trimming cost V 0 bases and J 0 bases, with 6 bases left between them. Germline CDR1 and CDR2: LGHDT and YNNKEL (reference sequence). The CDR3 has 15 residues. CDR3 protein: CASSQDPSSYNEQFF. Written as DNA, the CDR3 is TGTGCCAGCAGCCAAGACCCAAGCTCCTACAATGAGCAGTTCTTC.

This clonotype was seen only a few times. This chain joins TRBV15 and TRBJ2-1; 11 bases map to TRBD2. Germline CDR1 is LNHNV and CDR2 is YYDKDF (reference sequence). After removal of 9 bases from V and 5 bases from J, the junction contained 6 bases not matched to a gene. The CDR3 is 14 amino acids. CDR3 amino acids: CATSSGGADNEQFF. CDR3 bases: TGTGCCACTAGTAGCGGGGGGGCCGACAATGAGCAGTTCTTC.

This rearrangement joins TRBV3-1 to TRBJ2-7, with TRBD2 matching over 7 bases. The CDR3 has 19 residues. Germline V gene data show CDR1 as LGHDT and CDR2 as YNNKEL (reference sequence). V was clipped by 0 bases and J by 5 bases; unmatched bases: 19. The CDR3 DNA follows: TGTGCCAGCAGCCAAGAATCCCCCTGGGAGGGCATGACTCACCACGAGCAGTACTTC. This encodes CASSQESPWEGMTHHEQYF.

This clonotype was counted many times. The genes are TRBV20-1 and TRBJ2-1; TRBD2 matches at 9 bases. Losses at the gene ends were 6 bases for V and 4 bases for J; bases not matched to a gene: 7. There are 14 residues in the CDR3. Germline CDR1 DFQATT, CDR2 SNEGSKA (reference sequence). The CDR3 DNA reads as TGCAGTGCCACCACTAGCGGGCCTTACAATGAGCAGTTCTTC. Translation: CSATTSGPYNEQFF.

This clonotype was seen repeatedly, ten times or more. The rearrangement links TRBV20-1 to TRBJ2-7; D uncertain. Germline assignment: CDR1 DFQATT and CDR2 SNEGSKA (reference sequence). The CDR3 has 11 residues. V was clipped by 3 bases and J by 3 bases, with 6 bases between them. This chain's CDR3 is CSASSSYEQYF. The CDR3 DNA reads TGCAGTGCTAGTTCAAGCTACGAGCAGTACTTC.

This clonotype was seen a handful of times. This chain uses TRBV7-3 with TRBJ2-3; 9 nucleotides agree with TRBD1. CDR1 SGHTA and CDR2 FQGTGA come from the germline V gene. V was clipped by 5 bases and J by 6 bases; unmatched bases: 6. The CDR3 length is 14 residues. CDR3 amino acids: CASSPGTGWDTQYF. DNA for the CDR3: TGTGCCAGCAGCCCCGGGACAGGGTGGGATACGCAGTATTTT.

This clonotype has ten or more counts. The chain joins TRBV20-1 to TRBJ2-7; TRBD2 matches at 15 bases. V was pared by 0 bases and J by 4 bases, with 7 bases of the junction left unmatched. The CDR3 runs to 17 residues. CDR1 and CDR2 from the germline V gene are DFQATT and SNEGSKA (reference sequence). CDR3: CSAREPTGLAGGYEQYF. DNA for the CDR3: TGCAGTGCTAGAGAACCCACCGGACTAGCGGGAGGGTACGAGCAGTACTTC.

The chain couples TRBV12-3 or TRBV12-4 to TRBJ2-2; no clear D. This CDR3 region has 15 residues. V dropped 3 bases and J dropped 2 bases, with 10 bases sitting between them. The CDR3 sequence is CASSLVAANTGELFF. In DNA form, the CDR3 reads TGTGCCAGCAGTTTGGTCGCGGCTAACACCGGGGAGCTGTTTTTT.

This clonotype was detected many times. The chain recombines TRBV5-5 with TRBJ2-5; 8 bases are shared with TRBD2. V dropped 0 bases and J dropped 5; count of bases not matched to a gene: 6. There are 15 residues in the CDR3. Looked up from germline, CDR1 is SGHKS and CDR2 is YYEKEE (reference sequence). The DNA for the CDR3 is TGTGCCAGCAGCTTGGGGGCTACTAGCGGTGAGACCCAGTACTTC. Translating it yields CASSLGATSGETQYF.

This chain joins TRBV5-1 and TRBJ2-5, with D unclear. Germline V gives CDR1 SGHRS, CDR2 YFSETQ. The length of the CDR3 is 14 residues. V was trimmed by 1 base and J by 4 bases, leaving 11 bases between them. Here the CDR3 reads CASSLWTDVETQYF. The DNA for the CDR3 is TGCGCCAGCAGCTTGTGGACGGACGTAGAGACCCAGTACTTC.

The J gene is TRBJ2-5, the V gene TRBV5-6, with D hard to call. Trimming shortened V by 2 bases and J by 5 bases, and 13 bases separated the two germline ends. Germline V gene sequence: CDR1 SGHDT, CDR2 YYEEEE. CDR3 length equals 14 residues. The CDR3 DNA follows: TGTGCCAGCAGCTTCGTAAGCTTGGGGGAGACCCAGTACTTC. Amino acid sequence: CASSFVSLGETQYF.

V is TRBV12-3 or TRBV12-4 and J is TRBJ1-1; no clear D. This CDR3 has 13 residues. V lost 6 bases to trimming and J lost 1 base, with 9 bases between them. DNA of the CDR3: TGTGCCAGCAGCCCCGGTCCGAACACTGAAGCTTTCTTT. Translating gives CASSPGPNTEAFF.

The table lists this clonotype with many counts. The V gene is TRBV7-8, the J gene TRBJ1-4, with D possibly TRBD1 on 5 matching bases. This CDR3 spans 14 amino acids. Germline loops: CDR1 SGHVS, CDR2 FQNEAQ. V gave up 4 bases and J gave up 7 bases, with 13 bases separating them. The CDR3 sequence is CASSSPGLSEKLFF. The CDR3 DNA sequence: TGTGCCAGCAGCTCTCCAGGGTTGAGTGAAAAACTGTTTTTT.

This clonotype was seen ten or more times. This chain connects TRBV10-2 to TRBJ2-1; no reliable D call. V was shortened by 3 bases and J by 2 bases, with 8 bases between the two germline ends. The CDR3 is 14 amino acids. The germline CDR1 and CDR2 sequences are WSHSY and SAAADI. The CDR3 bases are TGCGCCAGCAGTGAAGGTGGAACCTACAATGAGCAGTTCTTC. Its translation is CASSEGGTYNEQFF.

The chain couples TRBV15 to TRBJ2-7; D possibly matches TRBD1 or TRBD2 (5 bases each). Trimming stripped 3 bases from V and 4 bases from J, with 10 bases between. From germline, CDR1 is LNHNV and CDR2 YYDKDF (reference sequence). The CDR3 spans 13 residues. The CDR3 loop is CATSRGRLYEQYF. DNA of the CDR3: TGTGCCACCAGCAGGGGACGGCTGTACGAGCAGTACTTC.

The V gene is TRBV7-9, the J gene TRBJ2-7; D remains unclear. Trimming left V 4 bases short and J 6 bases short, with 10 bases between. Germline CDR1 reads SEHNR; CDR2 reads FQNEAQ (reference sequence). There are 12 residues in the CDR3. The CDR3 protein is CASSSGLLEQYF. The CDR3 DNA reads as TGTGCCAGCAGCTCCGGGCTCCTCGAGCAGTACTTC.

This clonotype has ten or more counts. This chain connects TRBV29-1 to TRBJ2-5; possible D gene TRBD2, 6 bases. CDR3 length: 13 residues. The germline CDR1 and CDR2 sequences are SQVTM and ANQGSEA. V gave up 7 bases and J gave up 4 bases, with 16 bases separating them. CDR3 nucleotides: TGCAGCGCCCTAAGGCACGGGGGAGAGACCCAGTACTTC. It specifies CSALRHGGETQYF.

This clonotype was seen a handful of times. V is TRBV12-3 or TRBV12-4 and J is TRBJ1-6; maybe TRBD1 (6 bases). V was cut by 5 bases and J by 7 bases, with 9 bases left in between. The CDR3 spans 13 residues. The CDR3 DNA is TGTGCCAGCAGTAATACAGGGAATTCACCCCTCCACTTT. It specifies CASSNTGNSPLHF.